The entry below gives a single TCR beta chain sequence along with its context. Its target is unknown. The data stem from a study of shared clonotypes between healthy human individuals. The study's findings and limits: Naive subsets tended to show greater estimated richness than memory subsets.

V lost 6 bases and J lost 9; bases outside the gene matches: 12. The CDR3 has 15 amino acids. In germline, CDR1 is MNHEY, CDR2 SVGAGI. Generated by immunoSEQ multiplex PCR, the TCRdb table keeps only in-frame clones and is missing some. Here the sample spans around 300,000 clones, about nine tenths being singletons. The chain uses TRBV6-5 and TRBJ1-5; 9 bases align to TRBD1. The clonotype originates from a man aged 18-30 years in good health. The sample consisted of memory CD8+ T cells sorted from blood. The subset here: CD45RO+ cells pooled with CCR7-negative TemRA cells. The CDR3 protein is CASSRAGTGFLPQHF. The CDR3 bases are TGTGCCAGCAGCCGTGCCGGGACAGGGTTCCTGCCCCAGCATTTT.